This TCR beta chain was retrieved from a study of blood T cell repertoires in COVID-19. As for the study in general: Some COVID-19 samples were acute and others convalescent; all came from the United States, Italy and Spain. Sources were T cells, B-cell-depleted T cells, or PBMCs; the material itself was cDNA or gDNA.

Original methodology: Reference gene primer amplification gave estimated nucleated cell counts. Clones were read by immunoSEQ multiplex PCR, and TCRdb kept only the in-frame ones, dropping some. D and trimming come from the DNA, and the V and J calls and clone size come from that table. The table includes approximately 260,000 clones, 80% to 90% detected once. The CDR3 consists of 14 residues. Deletions cut 1 base from V and 5 bases from J, with 11 bases between. Germline values: CDR1 SEHNR, CDR2 FQNEAQ (reference sequence). This chain links TRBV7-9 with TRBJ2-5; D may be TRBD2 (5 bases). Sequenced: peripheral blood. The clonotype originates from a woman aged 70-85 years with acute or convalescent COVID-19. This chain's CDR3 is CASSLEARGETQYF. The CDR3 DNA sequence: TGTGCCAGCAGCTTAGAGGCCCGAGGGGAGACCCAGTACTTC.